The next 5 T cell receptor beta chains were all read from a single sample in a study of blood T cell repertoires in COVID-19. Profiling relied on immunoSEQ multiplex PCR, and the TCRdb table lists in-frame clones only, not all of them. The sample holds around 77,000 clones, just over 85% seen once. The source material was peripheral blood. These receptors all stem from a man between 65 and 85 years old with active or convalescent COVID-19.

V gene TRBV18 combines with J gene TRBJ1-4; the match to TRBD1 covers 10 bases. CDR1 is KGHSH and CDR2 is LQKENI in the germline V gene. Trimming cost V 3 bases and J 7 bases; bases outside gene matches: 2. This CDR3 comprises 14 residues. The chain's CDR3 is CASSPTGGGEKLFF. DNA of the CDR3: TGTGCCAGCTCACCGACAGGGGGCGGTGAAAAACTGTTTTTT.

The chain is built from TRBV6-5 and TRBJ2-5; possible D gene TRBD2, 5 bases. Trimming stripped 8 bases from V and 3 bases from J, with 19 bases between. Germline V gives CDR1 MNHEY, CDR2 SVGAGI. The CDR3 is 15 amino acids. CDR3 nucleotide sequence: TGTGCCAGCTCCTCCCCGGGGAAACCCAAAGAGACCCAGTACTTC. It yields the protein CASSSPGKPKETQYF.

The chain recombines TRBV28 with TRBJ1-5; D gene unclear. The CDR3 is made up of 15 amino acids. Germline V gene lookup returns CDR1 MDHEN and CDR2 SYDVKM. The germline V and J ends were trimmed by 3 bases and 7 bases, with 16 bases remaining between them. CDR3 region: CASSLSLADWQPQHF. In nucleotides, the CDR3 is TGTGCCAGCAGTTTGAGTCTGGCTGACTGGCAGCCCCAGCATTTT.

CDR3 residues: CASSSGEKFGSLHF. The CDR3 bases are TGCGCCAGCAGCTCCGGAGAGAAATTTGGCTCCCTCCACTTT. The chain employs TRBV5-1 and TRBJ1-6, with unresolved D. V was shortened by 3 bases and J by 14 bases, with 18 bases between the two germline ends. CDR3 length: 14 residues. Germline CDR1 SGHRS, CDR2 YFSETQ.

CDR3 DNA sequence: TGTGCCAGCAGCAGGGGGGCTAGCGGGAGGATCGGCACAGATACGCAGTATTTT. Residues: CASSRGASGRIGTDTQYF. The genes are TRBV7-2 and TRBJ2-3, with 11 bases fitting TRBD2. Trimming at V came to 5 bases and at J to 1 base, leaving 11 bases not matched to a gene. The CDR3 consists of 18 residues. Germline lookup yields CDR1 SGHTA and CDR2 FQGNSA.